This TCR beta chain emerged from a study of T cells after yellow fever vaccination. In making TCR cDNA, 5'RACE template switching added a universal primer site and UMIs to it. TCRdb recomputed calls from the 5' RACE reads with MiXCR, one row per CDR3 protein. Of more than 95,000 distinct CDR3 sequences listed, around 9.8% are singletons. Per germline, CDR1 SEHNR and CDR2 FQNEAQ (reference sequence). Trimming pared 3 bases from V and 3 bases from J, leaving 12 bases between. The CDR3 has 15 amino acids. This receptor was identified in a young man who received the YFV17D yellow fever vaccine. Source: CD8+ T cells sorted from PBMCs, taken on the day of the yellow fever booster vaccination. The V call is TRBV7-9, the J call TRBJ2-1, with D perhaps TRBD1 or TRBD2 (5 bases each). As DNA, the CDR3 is TGTGCCAGCAGCTTGGGAGCGGACAACTACAATGAGCAGTTCTTC. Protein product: CASSLGADNYNEQFF.